The clone carrying this T cell receptor (beta chain) was observed a few times. No antigen is known for it. This entry belongs to a study of T-cell memory formation after mild COVID-19. Points from the study as a whole: Contracting clones, day 15 to 85, had balanced CD4/CD8, and later expanders favored CD4+. CD8+ contracting clones occupied EMRA, while CD4+ ones occupied mainly CM and EM. Pre-infection memory harbored some responding clones, suggesting cross-reactive memory joined. There was no confirmation that second-wave clones peaking on day 37 were SARS-CoV-2 specific.

CDR1 is SQVTM, CDR2 ANQGSEA, per germline. Trimming shortened V by 7 bases and J by 0 bases, and 14 bases separated the two germline ends. The CDR3 is 14 amino acids. TCRdb recomputed calls from the 5' RACE reads with MiXCR, one row per CDR3 protein. The table includes 100,000 to 130,000 distinct CDR3 sequences, 15% to 20% detected once. The clonotype was recovered from a man aged 18 to 30 who had mild COVID-19 (a few samples of this study predate the infection). Cell type and time point are not known. The sequencing sample was made of PBMCs or a T cell subset sorted from them (not recorded which). The chain is built from TRBV29-1 and TRBJ2-3, with D possibly TRBD1 on 5 matching bases. The CDR3, as DNA: TGCAGCGCACGGACACTTTGGAGCACAGATACGCAGTATTTT. Translation: CSARTLWSTDTQYF.